These 15 T cell receptor beta chains originate from one sample sequenced in a study of CD8+CD57+ T cells in acquired aplastic anemia. For CDR3 and TCR beta VDJ profiling, genomic DNA was the template used. TCRdb re-called the reads with MiXCR, one entry per CDR3 protein. The sample includes approximately 170,000 distinct CDR3 sequences, approximately 49% of them seen just once. Material for sequencing was sorted CD4+, CD8+, or CD8+CD57+ T cells (not recorded which) from PBMCs. All receptors come from a human donor in good health, serving as a control.

This clonotype was seen repeatedly, ten times or more. This chain links TRBV7-9 with TRBJ1-2; 9 nucleotides line up with TRBD1. Per the germline V gene, CDR1 is SEHNR and CDR2 is FQNEAQ (reference sequence). The CDR3 consists of 15 residues. V lost 5 bases and J lost 4; bases outside the gene matches: 8. CDR3 loop: CASSAGGQGSYGYTF. The DNA for the CDR3 is TGTGCCAGCAGCGCGGGGGGACAGGGAAGCTATGGCTACACCTTC.

This clonotype was observed a few times. This chain joins TRBV10-1 and TRBJ2-7, with 8 bases matching TRBD1. Germline V CDR1 and CDR2: WNHNN, SYGVQD (reference sequence). This CDR3 is built from 17 residues. V was pared by 5 bases and J by 1 base, with 13 bases of the junction left unmatched. CDR3 loop: CASSNVGQGKSSYEQYV. CDR3 nucleotides: TGCGCCAGCAGTAACGTCGGACAGGGTAAAAGTTCCTACGAGCAGTACGTC.

This clonotype was detected a few times. The V call is TRBV12-3 or TRBV12-4, the J call TRBJ1-4, with D hard to call. CDR3 length: 12 amino acids. Trimming stripped 1 base from V and 8 bases from J, with 5 bases between. CDR3 sequence reads: CASSLEGEKLFF. DNA of the CDR3: TGTGCCAGCAGTTTAGAAGGAGAAAAACTGTTTTTT.

This clonotype was picked up a small number of times. The chain couples TRBV20-1 to TRBJ2-7; D not certain. The CDR3 covers 15 residues. Trimming shortened V by 7 bases and J by 1 base, and 20 bases separated the two germline ends. CDR1 is DFQATT, CDR2 SNEGSKA, per germline (reference sequence). The CDR3 nucleotides are TGCAGTGGCATCCAGCATCGCACGGGTTCCTACGAGCAGTACTTC. It yields the protein CSGIQHRTGSYEQYF.

This clonotype was counted many times. The chain has TRBV11-2 and TRBJ2-2, with D unclear. The CDR3 is 12 residues long. Per germline, CDR1 SGHAT and CDR2 FQNNGV. V dropped 4 bases and J dropped 3 bases, with 3 bases sitting between them. The CDR3 DNA follows: TGTGCCAGCAGCTATTACACCGGGGAGCTGTTTTTT. As protein: CASSYYTGELFF.

Concerning this clonotype itself: It is likely a read error, because the conserved phenylalanine at the end of the CDR3 is missing. It is unclear where the CDR3 begins or ends on the DNA, so no DNA is shown, and the CDR3 is as TCRdb lists it. The chain recombines TRBV7-2 with TRBJ2-2; TRBD1 was called by the table and not checked on the DNA. Germline assignment: CDR1 SGHTA and CDR2 FQGNSA. 16 amino acids form the CDR3, both terminal residues included. CDR3 residues: CASSARQGANTGELVL.

The chain combines TRBV7-8 with TRBJ2-3; D perhaps matches TRBD1 (5 bases). The CDR3 has 16 residues. Germline V CDR1 and CDR2: SGHVS, FQNEAQ. V was cut by 1 base and J by 4 bases, with 15 bases left in between. In DNA form, the CDR3 reads TGTGCCAGCAGCTTAGAAGGGGCGCATAGTGCAGATACGCAGTATTTT. Protein sequence: CASSLEGAHSADTQYF.

The chain is built from TRBV20-1 and TRBJ1-6, with 7 nucleotides matching TRBD1. This CDR3 region has 15 residues. CDR1 and CDR2 from the germline V gene are DFQATT and SNEGSKA (reference sequence). Trimming cost V 1 base and J 2 bases; bases outside gene matches: 2. The CDR3 DNA is TGCAGTGCTAGAGCGGACAGGACCTATAATTCACCCCTCCACTTT. It is translated as CSARADRTYNSPLHF.

This clonotype has a count of ten or more. This CDR3 is CASSQSDTQYF. The DNA for the CDR3 is TGTGCCAGCAGCCAATCAGATACGCAGTATTTT. The V and J genes are TRBV3-1 and TRBJ2-3; D remains ambiguous. The germline V gene encodes CDR1 LGHDT and CDR2 YNNKEL (reference sequence). This CDR3 is built from 11 residues. V lost 2 bases and J 4 bases, leaving 1 base between the germline ends.

The chain recombines TRBV20-1 with TRBJ2-7; 7 bases align to TRBD1. Germline CDR1 DFQATT, CDR2 SNEGSKA (reference sequence). The CDR3 totals 13 residues. The ends lost 6 bases at V and 5 bases at J; junction bases unmatched: 10. The CDR3 DNA sequence: TGCAGTGCCAGGTACAGGGGTACCCACGAGCAGTACTTC. Protein sequence: CSARYRGTHEQYF.

This clonotype was observed a few times. The junction does not match germline at one end; this may be a read error. The chain combines TRBV6-2 or TRBV6-3 with TRBJ2-1, with a weak D call TRBD1 (6 bases). The CDR3 extends over 15 amino acids. Looked up from germline, CDR1 is MNHEY and CDR2 is SVGEGT. In DNA, the CDR3 is TGTGCCAGCGGTTACCCTCGGACAGTATACAATGAGCAGTTCTTC. It specifies CASGYPRTVYNEQFF.

Ten or more counts support this clonotype. CDR3 in amino acids: CASSGNGLYEQYF. The CDR3 DNA sequence: TGTGCCAGCTCCGGGAACGGCCTCTACGAGCAGTACTTC. The chain recombines TRBV6-5 with TRBJ2-7; TRBD2 is a possible D gene (5 bases). The CDR3 length is 13 residues. V was cut by 8 bases and J by 3 bases, with 14 bases left in between. CDR1 is MNHEY, CDR2 SVGAGI, per germline.

The chain recombines TRBV28 with TRBJ1-2, with unresolved D. Germline CDR1 is MDHEN and CDR2 is SYDVKM. The CDR3 is 15 residues long. Trimming took off 7 bases at V and 1 base at J, with 16 bases between the two ends. In DNA form, the CDR3 reads TGTGCCAGCAAGCCCCCCCTGGAGGGTAACTATGGCTACACCTTC. It yields the protein CASKPPLEGNYGYTF.

There are many counts of this clonotype. The chain couples TRBV20-1 to TRBJ1-2, with D possibly matching TRBD1 (5 bases). The CDR3 loop spans 13 amino acids. V was cut by 0 bases and J by 4 bases, with 9 bases left in between. Germline V CDR1 and CDR2: DFQATT, SNEGSKA (reference sequence). CDR3 amino acids: CSARDGGVYGYTF. CDR3 nucleotides: TGCAGTGCTAGAGACGGGGGGGTCTATGGCTACACCTTC.

The rearrangement joins TRBV19 to TRBJ1-6; D uncertain. Germline values: CDR1 LNHDA, CDR2 SQIVND (reference sequence). V was trimmed by 11 bases and J by 5 bases, leaving 28 bases between them. The CDR3 has 18 residues. The CDR3 protein is CAWSPAVGRAKDNSPLHF. CDR3 DNA: TGTGCCTGGAGTCCAGCGGTGGGCAGAGCAAAAGATAATTCACCCCTCCACTTT.